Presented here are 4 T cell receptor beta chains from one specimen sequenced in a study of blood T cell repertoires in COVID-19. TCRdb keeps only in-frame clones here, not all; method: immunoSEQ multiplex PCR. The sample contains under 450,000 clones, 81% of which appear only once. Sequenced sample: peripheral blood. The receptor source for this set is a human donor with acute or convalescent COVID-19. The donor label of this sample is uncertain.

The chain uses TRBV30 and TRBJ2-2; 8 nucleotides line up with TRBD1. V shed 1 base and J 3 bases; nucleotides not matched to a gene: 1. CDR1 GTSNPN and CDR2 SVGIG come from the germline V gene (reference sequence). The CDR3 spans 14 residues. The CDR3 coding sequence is TGTGCCTGGAGTGGGACAGGGTACACCGGGGAGCTGTTTTTT. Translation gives CAWSGTGYTGELFF.

Here the CDR3 reads CASNRRETLYEQYF. The CDR3 DNA is TGTGCCAGCAACCGGAGGGAAACTCTCTACGAGCAGTACTTC. The chain joins TRBV28 to TRBJ2-7, with D perhaps TRBD2 (6 bases). Germline assignment: CDR1 MDHEN and CDR2 SYDVKM. Trimming cost V 7 bases and J 3 bases, with 16 bases left between them. The CDR3 extends over 14 amino acids.

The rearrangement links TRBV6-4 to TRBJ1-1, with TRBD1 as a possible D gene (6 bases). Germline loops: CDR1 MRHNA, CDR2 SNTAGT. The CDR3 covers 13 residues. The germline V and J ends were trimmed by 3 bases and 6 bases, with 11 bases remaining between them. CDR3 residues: CASSENRASEAFF. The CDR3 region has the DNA TGTGCCAGCAGTGAGAACAGGGCATCTGAAGCTTTCTTT.

The DNA for the CDR3 is TGTGCCAGCAGTTACTATTGGAGCTCTGGAAACACCATATATTTT. Amino acid sequence: CASSYYWSSGNTIYF. V is TRBV6-5 and J is TRBJ1-3, with D unresolved. Germline lookup yields CDR1 MNHEY and CDR2 SVGAGI. The length of the CDR3 is 15 residues. Trimming took off 1 base at V and 0 bases at J, with 7 bases between the two ends.